This paragraph covers one T cell receptor beta chain sequence. These data are taken from a study of blood T cell repertoires in COVID-19. There are 17 residues in the CDR3. Trimming removed 1 base at V and 5 bases at J, with 17 bases between. The V gene's germline CDR1 is SEHNR and CDR2 FQNEAQ (reference sequence). Per the study methods: Amplification of reference gene primers was used by the study to estimate nucleated cell counts. Here immunoSEQ multiplex PCR was the method, and the copy in TCRdb shows in-frame clones only, minus some. V and J calls and clone size are those listed in that table; D and trimming were worked out from the DNA. This table has around 58,000 clones, less than 85% appearing once.

The receptor was isolated from a human donor in a cohort sampled during active COVID-19. The chain links TRBV7-9 to TRBJ2-2; D might be TRBD1 (5 bases). Sequenced material: peripheral blood. CDR3 region: CASSLGSTAIGTGELFF. Here the CDR3 DNA reads TGTGCCAGCAGCTTAGGGTCGACAGCCATCGGTACCGGGGAGCTGTTTTTT.